A single sample is the source of the 21 T cell receptor beta chains below, sequenced in a study of human T cells and chemical hapten exposure. Time point noted: patch test 1, 2 weeks after DPC sensitization. Described treatment: therapeutic diphenylcyclopropenone sensitization with weekly scalp DPC. TCRdb re-called the RACE reads with MiXCR, one entry per CDR3 protein. The profile covers around 300,000 distinct CDR3 sequences, with around 7% appearing a single time and more than 7% taken by the ten largest. The material was whole blood, obtained in connection with sensitization to the hapten diphenylcyclopropenone (DPC). These receptors all stem from a woman aged 18-29 years with alopecia areata. Some clones in this sample may be carry-over from other donors' samples.

This chain uses TRBV7-2 with TRBJ2-3; 10 bases are shared with TRBD2. The J segment lost 6 bases and the V segment lost 5 bases, leaving 11 bases of the junction unmatched. The CDR3 covers 16 residues. CDR1 is SGHTA, CDR2 FQGNSA, per germline. DNA of the CDR3: TGTGCCAGCAGCCCAGTAGCGGGGGGCCCCCCCGATACGCAGTATTTT. This translates into CASSPVAGGPPDTQYF.

There are a few counts of this clonotype. This chain connects TRBV9 to TRBJ1-5; the D is unclear. V lost 4 bases and J 7 bases, leaving 12 bases between the germline ends. Germline values: CDR1 SGDLS, CDR2 YYNGEE. CDR3 size: 13 residues. The CDR3 loop reads CASSPGPGQPQHF. CDR3 nucleotide sequence: TGTGCCAGCAGCCCAGGCCCTGGACAGCCCCAGCATTTT.

This clonotype was recorded a few times. The chain couples TRBV21-1 to TRBJ2-7; the table's D gene call, TRBD2, was not cross checked with the DNA. TRBV21-1 is an annotated pseudogene. The CDR3 is 14 amino acids. The CDR3 loop reads CASRGTSGVYEQYF. CDR3 nucleotides: TGTGCCAGCAGGGGGACTAGCGGGGTCTACGAGCAGTACTTC.

This clonotype was counted only a few times. This chain links TRBV7-2 with TRBJ1-6; the D gene is possibly TRBD1 (5 bases). The CDR3 runs to 12 residues. The ends were cut back, 2 bases at V and 11 bases at J, with 7 bases in the middle. CDR1 is SGHTA and CDR2 is FQGNSA in the germline V gene. The CDR3 loop is CASSLQGTPLHF. The CDR3 DNA follows: TGTGCCAGCAGCTTACAGGGTACACCCCTCCACTTT.

This clonotype appeared many times. The chain combines TRBV2 with TRBJ1-5; D remains ambiguous. The V gene lost 8 bases and the J gene lost 0 bases, with 11 bases spanning the gap. The CDR3 totals 14 residues. The V gene's germline CDR1 is SNHLY and CDR2 FYNNEI. Here the CDR3 reads CASASRSSNQPQHF. The CDR3 coding sequence is TGTGCCAGCGCGTCGCGTAGTAGCAATCAGCCCCAGCATTTT.

In its sample, this clonotype was seen a few times. The rearrangement joins TRBV9 to TRBJ2-3; D may be TRBD1 (5 bases). The length of the CDR3 is 16 residues. Germline V gene lookup returns CDR1 SGDLS and CDR2 YYNGEE. The ends were cut back, 4 bases at V and 2 bases at J, with 17 bases in the middle. The CDR3 DNA reads TGTGCCAGCAGCCCCCGGACACCACCTTTCACAGATACGCAGTATTTT. Encoded protein: CASSPRTPPFTDTQYF.

This clonotype appeared many times. The V call is TRBV3-1, the J call TRBJ1-5; D gene uncertain. Trimming cost V 3 bases and J 2 bases, with 5 bases left between them. Germline V gene data show CDR1 as LGHDT and CDR2 as YNNKEL (reference sequence). This CDR3 is 13 amino acids long. The CDR3 DNA reads as TGTGCCAGCAGCCATGGCGGCAATCAGCCCCAGCATTTT. Translating gives CASSHGGNQPQHF.

The chain combines TRBV28 with TRBJ2-1; perhaps TRBD1 as D (6 bases). In germline, CDR1 is MDHEN, CDR2 SYDVKM. This CDR3 contains 17 residues. Between the trimmed V and J ends, which lost 5 bases and 1 base, there was a span of 18 bases. Written as DNA, the CDR3 is TGTGCCAGCAGTCCCCCTAGACAGGCCTTATCCTACAATGAGCAGTTCTTC. It translates to CASSPPRQALSYNEQFF. The whole variable domain, filled in from reference TRBV28 and TRBJ2-1, reads DVKVTQSSRYLVKRTGEKVFLECVQDMDHENMFWYRQDPGLGLRLIYFSYDVKMKEKGDIPEGYSVSREKKERFSLILESASTNQTSMYLCASSPPRQALSYNEQFFGPGTRLTVL.

This clonotype has ten or more counts. The CDR3 DNA is TGTGCCAGCAGCCAAAATTACTACGAGCAGTACTTC. Its translation is CASSQNYYEQYF. The chain carries TRBV14 and TRBJ2-7; D is unresolved. V dropped 2 bases and J dropped 3 bases, with 5 bases sitting between them. The CDR3 has 12 residues. The germline V gene encodes CDR1 SGHDN and CDR2 FVKESK.

This clonotype was picked up a small number of times. The rearrangement uses TRBV21-1 and TRBJ1-2. TRBV21-1 is labeled a pseudogene. This CDR3 is 18 amino acids long. The CDR3 coding sequence is TGTGCCAGCAGCAATCGGTTCCGGACGACGGACTCTAACTATGGCTACACCTTC. Translated, it gives CASSNRFRTTDSNYGYTF.

The genes are TRBV11-2 and TRBJ2-5; 8 bases fit TRBD1. Germline V CDR1 and CDR2: SGHAT, FQNNGV. This CDR3 contains 13 residues. The trim removed 7 bases at V and 3 bases at J, leaving 4 bases unmatched. CDR3 residues: CASTGQGKETQYF. The CDR3, as DNA: TGTGCCAGCACCGGACAGGGAAAAGAGACCCAGTACTTC. Variable domain in full (rest from reference TRBV11-2 and TRBJ2-5): EAGVAQSPRYKIIEKRQSVAFWCNPISGHATLYWYQQILGQGPKLLIQFQNNGVVDDSQLPKDRFSAERLKGVDSTLKIQPAKLEDSAVYLCASTGQGKETQYFGPGTRLLVL.

This clonotype was picked up a small number of times. The V gene is TRBV10-3, the J gene TRBJ2-7, with 8 bases lining up with TRBD1. Germline V lookup: CDR1 ENHRY, CDR2 SYGVKD. The CDR3 is made up of 13 amino acids. After removal of 4 bases from V and 5 bases from J, the junction contained 4 bases not matched to a gene. The DNA for the CDR3 is TGTGCCATCAGTGGCAGGGGGCTCCACGAGCAGTACTTC. Translating gives CAISGRGLHEQYF.

This clonotype occurred a few times. This chain joins TRBV5-1 and TRBJ2-3; either TRBD1 or TRBD2 may fit D (5 bases each). The CDR3 runs to 15 residues. V lost 0 bases and J lost 6, with 14 bases in between. CDR1 and CDR2 (germline): SGHRS, YFSETQ. The CDR3 region is CASSLVSGAQDTQYF. CDR3 DNA: TGCGCCAGCAGCTTGGTTTCCGGGGCGCAGGATACGCAGTATTTT.

This clonotype was seen more than once but under ten times. The chain combines TRBV12-3 or TRBV12-4 with TRBJ2-5; D tentatively fits TRBD1 or TRBD2 (5 bases each). CDR3 length: 13 amino acids. V gave up 5 bases and J gave up 5 bases, with 12 bases separating them. CDR3 DNA: TGTGCCAGCAGTCCCCAAGGGACGGAGACCCAGTACTTC. Translated, it gives CASSPQGTETQYF.

This chain links TRBV7-2 with TRBJ2-7, with D possibly TRBD2 on 5 matching bases. The CDR3 is 15 residues long. Trimming stripped 5 bases from V and 4 bases from J, with 18 bases between. Germline loops: CDR1 SGHTA, CDR2 FQGNSA. The CDR3 region has the DNA TGTGCCAGCAGCCCCCGGCTCGGCGGGCCGTACGAGCAGTACTTC. This encodes CASSPRLGGPYEQYF.

This clonotype was observed at least ten times. V usage is TRBV4-1 and J usage is TRBJ1-1; no clear D. This CDR3 spans 12 amino acids. Trimming cost V 4 bases and J 5 bases, with 8 bases left between them. Germline V gene lookup returns CDR1 MGHRA and CDR2 YSYEKL. CDR3 region: CASSRPGTEAFF. CDR3 in DNA: TGCGCCAGCAGCCGCCCCGGAACTGAAGCTTTCTTT.

The chain employs TRBV6-2 or TRBV6-3 and TRBJ2-2, with TRBD2 matching over 12 bases. The CDR3 has 18 residues. Trimming removed 10 bases from V and 0 bases from J; junction bases left unmatched: 12. Germline lookup yields CDR1 MNHEY and CDR2 SVGEGT. CDR3 coding DNA: TGTGCCACCCCCGAAACTAGCGGGGGGATTACGAACACCGGGGAGCTGTTTTTT. It codes for CATPETSGGITNTGELFF.

The V gene is TRBV12-3 or TRBV12-4, the J gene TRBJ2-7; TRBD1 is a possible D gene (6 bases). V lost 2 bases and J lost 1, with 12 bases in between. The CDR3 sequence is 15 residues long. The CDR3 bases are TGTGCCAGCAGTTTAAGGCAGGGGCCTTCCTACGAGCAGTACTTC. Amino acid sequence: CASSLRQGPSYEQYF.

This clonotype was seen more than once but under ten times. This rearrangement joins TRBV4-2 to TRBJ1-3, with unresolved D. The CDR3 is 14 amino acids. Germline V lookup: CDR1 LGHNA, CDR2 YNFKEQ. V dropped 0 bases and J dropped 0 bases, with 3 bases sitting between them. This CDR3 reads CASSQEHSGNTIYF. CDR3 DNA: TGTGCCAGCAGCCAAGAACACTCTGGAAACACCATATATTTT.

There are many counts of this clonotype. The V gene is TRBV4-3, the J gene TRBJ1-1, with unresolved D. CDR1 and CDR2 (germline): LGHNA, YSLEER. V gave up 0 bases and J gave up 8 bases, with 16 bases separating them. The CDR3 consists of 15 residues. The CDR3: CASSQEPDSATEAFF. Written as DNA, the CDR3 is TGCGCCAGCAGCCAAGAGCCCGACTCAGCCACCGAAGCTTTCTTT.

At least ten counts were recorded for this clonotype. The V gene is TRBV6-1, the J gene TRBJ2-7; D not certain. V lost 1 base, J lost 2 bases, and 12 bases lay in between. The CDR3 is made up of 15 amino acids. CDR1 MNHNS and CDR2 SASEGT come from the germline V gene. The CDR3 loop reads CASSEGVLPTYEQYF. The CDR3 DNA follows: TGTGCCAGCAGTGAAGGCGTCCTGCCAACCTACGAGCAGTACTTC.